Shown below are 9 T cell receptor beta chains from a single sample sequenced in a study of blood T cell repertoires in COVID-19. Generated by immunoSEQ multiplex PCR, the TCRdb table keeps only in-frame clones and is missing some. The sample has about 74,000 clones; around 88% are singletons. Material for sequencing was peripheral blood. The receptor set was obtained from a woman older than 75 with active or convalescent COVID-19.

This chain uses TRBV3-1 (or the pseudogene TRBV3-2) with TRBJ2-1, with 8 bases matching TRBD2. The V gene's germline CDR1 is LGHDT and CDR2 YNNKEL (reference sequence). The CDR3 is 16 amino acids. V lost 0 bases to trimming and J lost 3 bases; unmatched junction nucleotides: 4. The CDR3 here is CASSQEWLAGYNEQFF. The CDR3 nucleotides read TGTGCCAGCAGCCAAGAGTGGCTAGCGGGCTACAATGAGCAGTTCTTC.

The rearrangement uses TRBV9 and TRBJ2-5, with 8 nucleotides matching TRBD2. V dropped 0 bases and J dropped 3; count of bases not matched to a gene: 1. Looked up from germline, CDR1 is SGDLS and CDR2 is YYNGEE. CDR3 length equals 14 residues. The CDR3 is CASSVGGGKETQYF. CDR3 sequence (DNA): TGTGCCAGCAGCGTAGGCGGGGGGAAAGAGACCCAGTACTTC.

V usage is TRBV19 and J usage is TRBJ1-6, with TRBD1 identical over 7 bases. The CDR3 runs to 16 residues. Germline V gene data show CDR1 as LNHDA and CDR2 as SQIVND (reference sequence). V lost 4 bases, J lost 6 bases, and 9 bases stayed unmatched. CDR3 bases: TGTGCCAGTAGTACCCGGGCCGACAGGGCTAATTCACCCCTCCACTTT. Residues: CASSTRADRANSPLHF.

The genes are TRBV6-1 and TRBJ1-1; TRBD1 might be the D (5 bases). Between the trimmed V and J ends, which lost 3 bases and 10 bases, there was a span of 15 bases. This CDR3 comprises 13 residues. Germline V gene data show CDR1 as MNHNS and CDR2 as SASEGT. CDR3 nucleotides: TGTGCCAGCAGTGATGGGGGAGGGAGCGCAGCTTTCTTT. It yields the protein CASSDGGGSAAFF.

The chain has TRBV30 and TRBJ1-1; D remains ambiguous. The V gene's germline CDR1 is GTSNPN and CDR2 SVGIG (reference sequence). Trimming shortened V by 1 base and J by 4 bases, and 10 bases separated the two germline ends. The CDR3 sequence is 13 residues long. This chain's CDR3 is CAWSAYLATEAFF. The CDR3 DNA is TGTGCCTGGAGTGCTTACTTAGCCACTGAAGCTTTCTTT.

This chain uses TRBV18 with TRBJ1-3, with D perhaps matching TRBD1 (6 bases). The V end was cut by 2 bases, the J end by 3 bases, with 14 bases between. Germline CDR1 KGHSH, CDR2 LQKENI. There are 16 residues in the CDR3. The CDR3 protein is CASSPKTGAIGNTIYF. CDR3 in DNA: TGTGCCAGCTCACCAAAGACAGGCGCCATTGGAAACACCATATATTTT.

Comment on this clone: In the same sample, other DNA sequences code for this CDR3. The J gene is TRBJ1-2, the V gene TRBV9; D is unresolved. The CDR3 totals 14 residues. Looked up from germline, CDR1 is SGDLS and CDR2 is YYNGEE. Trimming pared 0 bases from V and 0 bases from J, leaving 6 bases between. CDR3 sequence: CASSVDLANYGYTF. The CDR3 nucleotides read TGTGCCAGCAGCGTAGACCTAGCTAACTATGGCTACACCTTC. The full variable domain, with the rest looked up from reference TRBV9 and TRBJ1-2, is DSGVTQTPKHLITATGQRVTLRCSPRSGDLSVYWYQQSLDQGLQFLIQYYNGEERAKGNILERFSAQQFPDLHSELNLSSLELGDSALYFCASSVDLANYGYTFGSGTRLTVV.

The chain's CDR3 is CASSYSMNSNTEAFF. CDR3 bases: TGTGCCAGCAGTTACTCGATGAACAGCAACACTGAAGCTTTCTTT. J is TRBJ1-1 and V is TRBV6-5; no clear D gene. The V end lost 0 bases, the J end lost 2 bases, and 10 bases lay between the germline ends. Germline V gives CDR1 MNHEY, CDR2 SVGAGI. The CDR3 is made up of 15 amino acids.

The CDR3 DNA sequence: TGTGCCAGTAGCCCGACACCCAGCTCTGGAAACACCATATATTTT. This codes for CASSPTPSSGNTIYF. The chain couples TRBV19 to TRBJ1-3; D unclear. This CDR3 is built from 15 residues. The germline V gene has CDR1 LNHDA and CDR2 SQIVND (reference sequence). Trimming took off 6 bases at V and 0 bases at J, with 12 bases between the two ends.